A single T cell receptor beta chain is shown here with its context. These data come from a study of blood T cell repertoires in COVID-19. The overall study: Some COVID-19 samples were acute and others convalescent; all came from the United States, Italy and Spain. PBMCs, B-cell-depleted T cells, or T cells provided the cDNA or gDNA that made up the material.

Sequencing used immunoSEQ multiplex PCR; TCRdb keeps in-frame clones, though not all of them. The repertoire holds around 40,000 clones, with roughly 90% as singletons. Germline lookup yields CDR1 ENHRY and CDR2 SYGVKD. This CDR3 spans 15 amino acids. Unmatched junction bases numbered 8, after V lost 6 bases and J lost 3 bases. This chain connects TRBV10-3 to TRBJ2-7, with 10 bases lining up with TRBD2. Sequencing used peripheral blood. This clonotype originated in a human donor in a cohort sampled during active COVID-19. For the CDR3, the DNA is TGTGCCATCAGCCCTGGGGTAGCGGGGGGCTACGAGCAGTACTTC. Amino acid sequence: CAISPGVAGGYEQYF.